The T cell receptor (beta chain) described here comes from a study of memory CD4+ T cells and cytomegalovirus serostatus. Across the study: Donors were healthy Belgian adults, under ten CMV seropositive and about two dozen seronegative.

Study-wide results and caveats: Suggested: most of the CMV-linked TCR signature lies in CD4+ memory cells.

Single viable CD3+CD4+CD8-CD45RO+ cells were sorted as the memory CD4+ T cells. CD4+ T cells were isolated by positive magnetic selection. In the original processing: Out-of-frame sequences were removed, leaving some 2 million distinct TCRbeta sequences. The data were produced by immunoSEQ multiplex PCR, yet TCRdb's version contains in-frame clones alone and is incomplete. Clone size and V and J calls were adopted from that table, with D and trimming inferred from the DNA. Of some 49,000 clones in the sample, around 82% are singletons; the top ten hold approximately 0.96%. This clone is medium-sized. Antigen specificity is unknown. Sequenced material: memory CD4+ T cells from blood. This sequence was found in an adult in good health and CMV-seronegative.

CDR3 DNA: TGTGCCAGCAGCCTAGGGGGCGCGGGCTACAATGAGCAGTTCTTC. As protein: CASSLGGAGYNEQFF. The chain is built from TRBV6-4 and TRBJ2-1; 7 nucleotides align to TRBD1. The CDR3 has 15 amino acids. CDR1 is MRHNA, CDR2 SNTAGT, per germline. J lost 3 bases, V lost 6 bases, and 8 bases had no gene match.